The present T cell receptor (beta chain) was sequenced within a study of OX40 agonist ivuxolimab in advanced cancers. Study as a whole: The study gave patients intravenous ivuxolimab at 0.01 to 10 mg/kg every 2 weeks.

Repertoires were generated with immunoSEQ multiplex PCR, while TCRdb's copy carries only in-frame clones and drops some. The sample records over 70,000 clones, about 92% being singletons. Study-level results: Normalized T-cell clonal expansion was also low in some nonresponders. At 0.1 to 3.0 mg/kg and by week 6, clonal expansion occurred in CD4+ and CD8+ blood T cells.

A history of autoimmune disease or systemic immunosuppression excluded patients. Germline CDR1 reads LGHNA; CDR2 reads YSLEER. With 4 bases clipped from V and 1 base from J, the junction kept 9 bases outside the gene matches. This CDR3 spans 17 amino acids. With regard to this clone: The antigen remains undetermined.

The TCR originated in an adult with an advanced solid tumor such as melanoma, head and neck, liver or kidney cancer. The starting material was CD4+ or CD8+ T cells sorted from blood, obtained in a trial of the OX40 agonist ivuxolimab. This chain links TRBV4-3 with TRBJ2-2; 7 bases agree with TRBD2. CDR3 protein: CASSPRLAPENTGELFF. DNA of the CDR3: TGCGCCAGCAGCCCCCGACTAGCCCCCGAGAACACCGGGGAGCTGTTTTTT.